This T cell receptor beta chain was found in a study of T cell responses to AZD1222 COVID-19 vaccine (dated by TCRdb to 2020 to 2022). Some background on the complete study: AZD1222 recipients given second doses at about 4 weeks or at about 12 weeks were pooled, since spike-specific TCR depth and breadth were not found to differ between the two schedules. TCR sequencing was performed for approximately 240 trial participants, of whom some 200 were given two doses of AZD1222 and some 25 were given two doses of MenACWY control vaccine. Trial participants were enrolled into age subgroups of 18-55, 56-69 and 70-plus years, which contained around 140, 26 and 57 TCR-sequenced participants, respectively. The investigation overall reported the following: Conclusions about previously exposed vaccinees are limited because only six or seven AZD1222 recipients were SARS-CoV-2 seropositive at baseline. Because no day 14 peak-response samples were available, repertoires were characterized only after the peak T cell response. CD4 TCRs associated with the vaccine covered the entire spike protein, and the dominant responses were in regions 160-218 and 743-854. Most participants were white British and females outnumbered males, and the authors suggested that clonal diversity may have been underestimated. Epitopes outside the regions mutated in the B.1.351 and B.1.1.7 variants were reportedly recognized by nearly half of the unique spike-specific TCRs. A significant rise in spike-specific TCR breadth and depth was observed after two AZD1222 doses relative to day 0 and relative to MenACWY recipients. The 56-69-year group was small, and its depth increase did not reach significance, likely because of low power.

On this clone: The antigen it recognizes is unknown. Base qualities are not recorded, but no much larger clone differs from it by a single base.

The CDR3 regions of human TCRbeta chains were subjected to immunosequencing. On the authors' methods: Repertoire TCRs were checked for matches against a reference library of SARS-CoV-2-specific TCRs that had been generated using the MIRA antigen-specificity platform. Breadth meant the fraction of unique TCRs that were SARS-CoV-2-associated, whereas depth meant the fraction of total T cells that were SARS-CoV-2-associated. Each spike-specific TCR was assigned to its reactive spike region and to a CD4 or CD8 class using the MIRA data. Log10-transformed breadth and depth values were compared by one-way ANOVA with Sidak's multiple comparisons tests. Drawn from immuneACCESS, this table holds only the in-frame rearrangements with V and J called that TCRdb kept. Clones are partly lost; checked studies trace under half to an unresolved V gene and leave the rest unexplained. V and J calls and clone size are copied from that table; D and trimming were computed from the DNA. This sample comprises some 170,000 clones, about 92% of them detected only once. The leading ten clones occupy around 0.96% of the sample.

The sample's time point label is to be understood as: baseline before first vaccination. Vaccinee samples came from UK trials COV001 and COV002, including a single-blind randomized controlled phase 2/3 trial of AZD1222 (ChAdOx1 nCoV-19) in healthy adults. For TCRbeta chain sequencing, PBMC samples were collected from trial participants at day 0 and at day 28 after the second dose. Reading from cysteine to phenylalanine, the CDR3 counts 16 amino acids. Only the CDR3 DNA stays, 48 bases, in frame from base 1. CDR1 and CDR2, looked up from the germline V gene (reference sequence), are LNHDA and SQIVND. V loses 6 bases at its end and J loses 4 bases; junction bases beyond the gene matches: 11.

The specimen comprised peripheral blood, sampled on day 0 of AZD1222 vaccination. Here the chain combines TRBV19 and TRBJ2-3; the central 9 bases match TRBD2. The sequence came from an adult in good health. DNA sequence: TGTGCCAGTAGCCTACTCGCGGGGGGGCTTTCAGATACGCAGTATTTT. This gives the protein CASSLLAGGLSDTQYF.